The 24 T cell receptor beta chains below were found in one sample sequenced in a study of T cells in tuberculosis. Clones were read by immunoSEQ multiplex PCR, and TCRdb kept only the in-frame ones, dropping some. This sample has approximately 35,000 clones; around 97% occur once, and the top ten carry 6.2%. The sample comprised PBMCs. These TCRs come from a donor between 10 and 29 years old with latent tuberculosis or without tuberculosis infection.

A single count supports this clone. The junction departs from the called germline gene at one end, perhaps through a read error. The rearrangement uses TRBV7-9 and TRBJ1-1; possibly TRBD1 for D (5 bases). This CDR3 has 13 residues. The germline V gene encodes CDR1 SEHNR and CDR2 FQNEAQ (reference sequence). For the CDR3, the DNA is TGTGCCAGCACCCCCCGACAGAACGCTGAAGCTTTCTTT. Encoded protein: CASTPRQNAEAFF.

This rearrangement joins TRBV13 to TRBJ2-1, with 10 nucleotides matching TRBD2. After removal of 7 bases from V and 1 base from J, the junction contained 10 bases not matched to a gene. This CDR3 is 17 amino acids long. The germline gives CDR1 PRHDT, CDR2 FYEKMQ (reference sequence). The CDR3 DNA is TGTGCCAGCAACCCTTTTATGGGACTAGCGTCCTACAATGAGCAGTTCTTC. Residues: CASNPFMGLASYNEQFF.

The V gene is TRBV6-6, the J gene TRBJ1-2; D uncertain. This CDR3 region has 15 residues. Between the trimmed V and J ends, which lost 2 bases and 8 bases, there was a span of 18 bases. Germline values: CDR1 MNHNY, CDR2 SVGAGI (reference sequence). CDR3 DNA sequence: TGTGCCAGCAGTTACGGTTTTCGGAGCCCCTGGGGCTACACCTTC. Protein: CASSYGFRSPWGYTF.

CDR3 in amino acids: CASSLTVVAGSSGELFF. CDR3 sequence (DNA): TGCGCCAGCAGCTTAACGGTGGTAGCGGGAAGTTCCGGGGAGCTGTTTTTT. The rearrangement joins TRBV5-1 to TRBJ2-2, with TRBD2 matching 8 bases. Germline trimming cut 2 bases from V and 6 bases from J; bases unmatched to any gene: 12. Germline V gene sequence: CDR1 SGHRS, CDR2 YFSETQ. CDR3 length equals 17 residues.

V gene TRBV5-6 combines with J gene TRBJ2-1; possible D gene TRBD2, 5 bases. CDR1 and CDR2 (germline): SGHDT, YYEEEE. This CDR3 is built from 12 residues. Trimming cost V 2 bases and J 8 bases, with 8 bases left between them. CDR3 bases: TGTGCCAGCAGCTTTGCGAGGGATGAGCAGTTCTTC. Translation: CASSFARDEQFF.

This sequence joins TRBV6-5 and TRBJ1-1, with D perhaps TRBD1 (6 bases). V was trimmed by 6 bases and J by 1 base, leaving 15 bases between them. The CDR3 length is 15 residues. The germline CDR1 and CDR2 sequences are MNHEY and SVGAGI. The CDR3 protein is CASSRGGSRNTEAFF. DNA for the CDR3: TGTGCCAGCAGCAGGGGCGGTTCTAGGAACACTGAAGCTTTCTTT.

The chain has TRBV28 and TRBJ2-3, with TRBD2 matching 11 bases. With V trimmed by 6 bases and J by 0 bases, 14 bases remained unmatched. The CDR3 length is 19 residues. Germline values: CDR1 MDHEN, CDR2 SYDVKM. The CDR3 DNA follows: TGTGCCAGCAGAGCAAGCCCTTTTGGACTAGCGGGTAGCACAGATACGCAGTATTTT. It yields the protein CASRASPFGLAGSTDTQYF. Drawing the rest from reference TRBV28 and TRBJ2-3, the complete variable domain is DVKVTQSSRYLVKRTGEKVFLECVQDMDHENMFWYRQDPGLGLRLIYFSYDVKMKEKGDIPEGYSVSREKKERFSLILESASTNQTSMYLCASRASPFGLAGSTDTQYFGPGTRLTVL.

This chain uses TRBV7-9 with TRBJ2-7; D gene uncertain. CDR3 length equals 13 residues. Germline-derived CDR1 and CDR2 are SEHNR and FQNEAQ (reference sequence). V shed 1 base and J shed 2 bases, with 6 bases lying between them. CDR3 bases: TGTGCCAGCAGCTTAGGCGGCCCCTACGAGCAGTACTTC. Translating gives CASSLGGPYEQYF.

V and J are TRBV7-2 and TRBJ2-1; maybe TRBD1 (5 bases). The germline V and J ends were trimmed by 5 bases and 5 bases, with 16 bases remaining between them. Germline assignment: CDR1 SGHTA and CDR2 FQGNSA. This CDR3 has 15 amino acids. CDR3 region: CASSLQGVFNNEQFF. The DNA for the CDR3 is TGTGCCAGCAGCCTTCAAGGGGTATTCAACAATGAGCAGTTCTTC.

This chain uses TRBV10-3 with TRBJ1-5, with 9 bases fitting TRBD1. J was trimmed by 3 bases and V by 5 bases; bases with no gene match: 2. Germline V gene sequence: CDR1 ENHRY, CDR2 SYGVKD. The CDR3 has 14 residues. CDR3 protein: CAISRTGDNQPQHF. In DNA, the CDR3 is TGTGCCATCAGTAGGACAGGGGACAATCAGCCCCAGCATTTT.

The J gene is TRBJ1-1, the V gene TRBV6-1, with D possibly TRBD1 on 5 matching bases. Germline CDR1 is MNHNS and CDR2 is SASEGT. The CDR3 spans 14 residues. Trimming shortened V by 7 bases and J by 1 base, and 13 bases separated the two germline ends. CDR3 loop: CASNFGGTNTEAFF. The CDR3 nucleotides are TGTGCCAGCAACTTTGGAGGGACGAACACTGAAGCTTTCTTT.

The chain couples TRBV5-5 to TRBJ1-1; D is undetermined. Trimming pared 0 bases from V and 2 bases from J, leaving 14 bases between. Looked up from germline, CDR1 is SGHKS and CDR2 is YYEKEE (reference sequence). This CDR3 comprises 16 residues. The CDR3 region has the DNA TGTGCCAGCAGCTTGGCCTTGGGAGGCTCCAACACTGAAGCTTTCTTT. Translating it yields CASSLALGGSNTEAFF.

Only one count was recorded for this clone. This rearrangement joins TRBV5-1 to TRBJ2-1, with D tentatively TRBD1 (6 bases). CDR3 length: 17 residues. Germline assignment: CDR1 SGHRS and CDR2 YFSETQ. Deletions cut 0 bases from V and 0 bases from J, with 13 bases between. The CDR3 bases are TGCGCCAGCAGCTTGGGGGGGCGGGCGGCCTCCTACAATGAGCAGTTCTTC. This gives the protein CASSLGGRAASYNEQFF. The full variable domain, completed using reference TRBV5-1 and TRBJ2-1, is KAGVTQTPRYLIKTRGQQVTLSCSPISGHRSVSWYQQTPGQGLQFLFEYFSETQRNKGNFPGRFSGRQFSNSRSEMNVSTLELGDSALYLCASSLGGRAASYNEQFFGPGTRLTVL.

The rearrangement uses TRBV30 and TRBJ1-2; tentative D call: TRBD1 (5 bases). V lost 5 bases and J 7 bases, leaving 20 bases between the germline ends. CDR3 length: 14 residues. Germline lookup yields CDR1 GTSNPN and CDR2 SVGIG (reference sequence). The CDR3 nucleotides are TGTGCCTGGGGCCGGCGTTCGTGGGGGGGTGGCTACACCTTC. It specifies CAWGRRSWGGGYTF.

V is TRBV6-1 and J is TRBJ1-5; D uncertain. This CDR3 has 13 residues. The V end lost 8 bases, the J end lost 1 base, and 9 bases lay between the germline ends. Germline V gives CDR1 MNHNS, CDR2 SASEGT. CDR3 DNA: TGTGCCAGCGAGCGGCTAAGCAATCAGCCCCAGCATTTT. Protein: CASERLSNQPQHF.

This chain uses TRBV7-3 with TRBJ2-1; 12 nucleotides align to TRBD2. This CDR3 comprises 15 residues. J gave up 5 bases and V 5 bases, and 4 bases lay outside the gene matches. Germline-derived CDR1 and CDR2 are SGHTA and FQGTGA. The CDR3 here is CASSLAGGLNNEQFF. In DNA, the CDR3 is TGTGCCAGCAGCCTAGCGGGGGGGCTGAACAATGAGCAGTTCTTC.

The rearrangement links TRBV2 to TRBJ2-2; 8 nucleotides line up with TRBD1. This CDR3 has 14 amino acids. Looked up from germline, CDR1 is SNHLY and CDR2 is FYNNEI. The trim removed 6 bases at V and 7 bases at J, leaving 7 bases unmatched. The CDR3 sequence is CASRDRAGSGELFF. CDR3 sequence (DNA): TGTGCCAGCAGGGACAGGGCTGGAAGCGGGGAGCTGTTTTTT.

The V call is TRBV6-1, the J call TRBJ1-2, with TRBD1 identical over 9 bases. Trimming cost V 6 bases and J 6 bases; bases outside gene matches: 2. Germline CDR1 reads MNHNS; CDR2 reads SASEGT. The CDR3 sequence is 12 residues long. The DNA of the CDR3 is TGTGCCAGCAGACAGGGGGCACATGGCTACACCTTC. Translated: CASRQGAHGYTF.

The J gene is TRBJ2-3, the V gene TRBV5-1, with TRBD2 identical over 7 bases. Germline CDR1 and CDR2: SGHRS and YFSETQ. Trimming at V came to 4 bases and at J to 4 bases, leaving 12 bases not matched to a gene. The CDR3 is made up of 16 amino acids. CDR3 sequence: CASSLIRGGNPDTQYF. The CDR3 DNA reads TGCGCCAGCAGCCTTATAAGGGGAGGGAACCCAGATACGCAGTATTTT.

The rearrangement links TRBV4-1 to TRBJ2-5, with 12 bases matching TRBD2. V dropped 4 bases and J dropped 5; count of bases not matched to a gene: 14. The CDR3 spans 18 residues. The germline V gene encodes CDR1 MGHRA and CDR2 YSYEKL. DNA for the CDR3: TGCGCCAGCAGCCGGGATCCTAGCGGGGGGGCCTATGGGGAGACCCAGTACTTC. Its protein product is CASSRDPSGGAYGETQYF.

V and J are TRBV5-1 and TRBJ2-3; TRBD2 matches at 13 bases. CDR1 SGHRS and CDR2 YFSETQ come from the germline V gene. Germline trimming cut 1 base from V and 4 bases from J; bases unmatched to any gene: 6. This CDR3 spans 17 amino acids. CDR3 DNA sequence: TGCGCCAGCAGCTTGAGGACTAGCGGGGGTGTCCCAGATACGCAGTATTTT. Protein product: CASSLRTSGGVPDTQYF.

This clone was found a few times. The chain uses TRBV2 and TRBJ1-4; D call uncertain. There are 15 residues in the CDR3. With 2 bases removed from V and 7 bases from J, the gap between germline ends came to 14 bases. Germline lookup yields CDR1 SNHLY and CDR2 FYNNEI. The CDR3 DNA reads TGTGCCAGCAGTGAATTGAGCCCCCTTTCTGAAAAACTGTTTTTT. It translates to CASSELSPLSEKLFF.

The genes are TRBV13 and TRBJ1-4; unclear D gene. The CDR3 sequence is 15 residues long. The germline gives CDR1 PRHDT, CDR2 FYEKMQ (reference sequence). Trimming cost V 0 bases and J 7 bases, with 12 bases left between them. The CDR3 loop is CASSLGLREGEKLFF. The CDR3 DNA sequence: TGTGCCAGCAGCTTAGGCCTCCGGGAAGGTGAAAAACTGTTTTTT.

The rearrangement joins TRBV2 to TRBJ1-5; 7 bases agree with TRBD1. There are 14 residues in the CDR3. Germline CDR1 and CDR2: SNHLY and FYNNEI. V was clipped by 3 bases and J by 4 bases; unmatched bases: 3. The CDR3 region is CASSDEGANQPQHF. The CDR3 DNA is TGTGCCAGCAGTGATGAGGGGGCTAATCAGCCCCAGCATTTT.